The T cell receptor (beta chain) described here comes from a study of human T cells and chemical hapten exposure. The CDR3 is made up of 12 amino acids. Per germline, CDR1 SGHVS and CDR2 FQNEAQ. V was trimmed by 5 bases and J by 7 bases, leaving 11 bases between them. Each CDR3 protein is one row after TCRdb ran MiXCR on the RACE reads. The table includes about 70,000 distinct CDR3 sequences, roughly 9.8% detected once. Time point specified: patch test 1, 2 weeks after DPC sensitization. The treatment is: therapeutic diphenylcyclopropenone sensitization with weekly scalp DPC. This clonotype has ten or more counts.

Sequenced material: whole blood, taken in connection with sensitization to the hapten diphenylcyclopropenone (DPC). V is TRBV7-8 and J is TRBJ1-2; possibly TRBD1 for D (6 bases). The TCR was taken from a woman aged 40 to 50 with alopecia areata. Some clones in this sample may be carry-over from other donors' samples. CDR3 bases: TGTGCCAGCAGCAGGGCAGGGGTTGGCTACACCTTC. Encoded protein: CASSRAGVGYTF.